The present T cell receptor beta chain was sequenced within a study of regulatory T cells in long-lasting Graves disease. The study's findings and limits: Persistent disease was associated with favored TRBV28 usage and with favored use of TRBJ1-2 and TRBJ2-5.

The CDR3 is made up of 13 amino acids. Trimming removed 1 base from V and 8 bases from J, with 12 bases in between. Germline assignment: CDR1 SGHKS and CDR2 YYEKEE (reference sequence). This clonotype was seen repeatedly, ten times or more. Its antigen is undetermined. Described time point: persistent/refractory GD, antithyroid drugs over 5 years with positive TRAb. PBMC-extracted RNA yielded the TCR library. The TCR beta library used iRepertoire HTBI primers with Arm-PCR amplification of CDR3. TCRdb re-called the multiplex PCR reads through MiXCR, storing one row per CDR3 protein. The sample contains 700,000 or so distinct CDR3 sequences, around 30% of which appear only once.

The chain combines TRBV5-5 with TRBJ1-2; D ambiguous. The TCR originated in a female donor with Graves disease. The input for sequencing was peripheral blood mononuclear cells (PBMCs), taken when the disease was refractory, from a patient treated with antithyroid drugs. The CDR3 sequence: CASSLTTLEGYTF. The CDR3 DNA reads TGTGCCAGCAGCTTGACCACTTTGGAGGGCTACACCTTC.